This record concerns one T cell receptor (beta chain) sequence. The V end was cut by 1 base, the J end by 1 base, with 11 bases between. Germline loops: CDR1 SGHVS, CDR2 FQNEAQ. The CDR3 loop spans 15 amino acids. Profiling relied on immunoSEQ multiplex PCR, and the TCRdb table lists in-frame clones only, not all of them. The data contain 20,000 to 25,000 clones, about 83% of them singletons. This sample is drawn from a study of OX40 agonist ivuxolimab in advanced cancers. Study information: A history of anti-PD-1, anti-PD-L1 or anti-CTLA-4 therapy was acceptable, and around 36% had some.

Here the sequenced sample was CD4+ or CD8+ T cells sorted from blood, taken in a trial of the OX40 agonist ivuxolimab. The sequence was collected from an adult with an advanced solid tumor such as melanoma, head and neck, liver or kidney cancer. The chain joins TRBV7-8 to TRBJ2-7, with a possible D match to TRBD2 (7 bases). The chain's CDR3 is CASSLGGGGSYEQYF. In nucleotides, the CDR3 is TGTGCCAGCAGCTTAGGAGGGGGGGGATCCTACGAGCAGTACTTC.